This section outlines one T cell receptor beta chain sequence together with its context. The junction had 6 bases not matched to a gene; V was cut back by 5 bases and J by 5 bases. The CDR3 totals 15 residues. Germline CDR1 LNHDA, CDR2 SQIVND (reference sequence). Original data processing: For nucleated cells, counts were estimated from reference gene primer amplification. Measured with immunoSEQ multiplex PCR; TCRdb has only the in-frame clones, and not every one. V, J and clone size reflect that table, while D and trimming were determined from the DNA. Here the sample spans 20,000 or so clones, around 90% being singletons. This record belongs to a study of blood T cell repertoires in COVID-19. Study at large: Italy, Spain and the United States were the sources of the convalescent and acute COVID-19 samples. In each case, the material was cDNA or gDNA derived from T cells, B-cell-depleted T cells, or PBMCs.

The TCR comes from a man aged 65 to 85 with active COVID-19. This sequence joins TRBV19 and TRBJ2-2; 9 bases line up with TRBD2. Material for sequencing was peripheral blood. The DNA of the CDR3 is TGTGCCAGTAGTCCTTCTAGCGGGATTACCGGGGAGCTGTTTTTT. Translating it yields CASSPSSGITGELFF.